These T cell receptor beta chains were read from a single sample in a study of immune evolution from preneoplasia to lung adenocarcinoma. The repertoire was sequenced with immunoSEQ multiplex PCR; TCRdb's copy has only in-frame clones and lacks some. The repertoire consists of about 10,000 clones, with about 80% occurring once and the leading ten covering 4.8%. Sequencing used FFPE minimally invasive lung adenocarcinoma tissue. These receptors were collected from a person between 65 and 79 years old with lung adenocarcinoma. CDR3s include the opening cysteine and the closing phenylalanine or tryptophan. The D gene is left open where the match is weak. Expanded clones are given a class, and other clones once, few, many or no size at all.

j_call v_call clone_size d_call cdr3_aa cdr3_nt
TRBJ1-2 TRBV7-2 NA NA CASSLAGGDLYGYTF TGTGCCAGCAGCTTAGCAGGTGGCGACCTTTATGGCTACACCTTC
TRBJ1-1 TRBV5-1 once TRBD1 CASSGGTGNTEAFF TGCGCCAGCAGCGGGGGGACAGGGAACACTGAAGCTTTCTTT
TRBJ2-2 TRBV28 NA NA CASRTTRGADTGELFF TGTGCCAGCCGTACTACTCGGGGGGCGGACACCGGGGAGCTGTTTTTT
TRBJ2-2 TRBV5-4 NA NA CASSAGGFSNTGELFF TGTGCCAGCAGCGCAGGAGGATTTTCGAACACCGGGGAGCTGTTTTTT
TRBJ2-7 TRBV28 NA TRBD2 CASSTSGGRALEQYF TGTGCCAGCAGTACCTCAGGCGGGAGGGCACTCGAGCAGTACTTC
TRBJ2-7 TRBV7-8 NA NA CASSRLPVGGNFYEQYF TGTGCCAGCAGTCGCCTTCCGGTTGGTGGGAATTTCTACGAGCAGTACTTC
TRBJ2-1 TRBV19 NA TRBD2 CASSIETSGGTFKRNEQFF TGTGCCAGTAGTATTGAGACTAGCGGGGGGACCTTCAAACGGAATGAGCAGTTCTTC
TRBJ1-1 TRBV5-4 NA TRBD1 CASSHELRTGRSEAFF TGTGCCAGCAGCCACGAGCTTCGGACAGGTCGATCTGAAGCTTTCTTT
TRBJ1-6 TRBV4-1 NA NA CASSQEARGSGNSPLHF TGCGCCAGCAGCCAAGAAGCCCGAGGGTCGGGTAATTCACCCCTCCACTTT
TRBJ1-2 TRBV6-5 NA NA CATLPATHTRGYTF TGTGCCACCCTCCCGGCTACCCACACTCGAGGCTACACCTTC
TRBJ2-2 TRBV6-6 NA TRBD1 CASKQAQGAVGELFF TGTGCCAGCAAGCAGGCACAGGGGGCTGTCGGGGAGCTGTTTTTT
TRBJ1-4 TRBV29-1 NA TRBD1 CSVGDRGTNEKLFF TGCAGCGTTGGAGACAGGGGAACTAATGAAAAACTGTTTTTT
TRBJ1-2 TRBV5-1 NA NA CASSPNPTSQGYTF TGCGCCAGCAGCCCGAATCCGACTTCTCAAGGCTACACCTTC
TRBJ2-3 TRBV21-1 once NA CASSKDSTDTQYF TGTGCCAGCAGCAAAGACTCAACAGATACGCAGTATTTT
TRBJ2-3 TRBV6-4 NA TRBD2 CASSEAAGGTDTQYF TGTGCCAGCAGTGAAGCCGCGGGGGGAACAGATACGCAGTATTTT
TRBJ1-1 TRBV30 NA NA CAWSQLGGRNTEAFF TGTGCCTGGAGCCAGTTGGGGGGAAGAAACACTGAAGCTTTCTTT
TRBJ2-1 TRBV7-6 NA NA CASSLLQAEQFF TGTGCCAGCAGCTTATTACAGGCTGAGCAGTTCTTC
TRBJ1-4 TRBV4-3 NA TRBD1 CASSPGGPVEKLFF TGCGCCAGCAGCCCAGGGGGCCCGGTGGAAAAACTGTTTTTT
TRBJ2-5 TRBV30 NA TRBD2 CAWSVVRGEGETQYF TGTGCCTGGAGTGTAGTCAGAGGGGAGGGGGAGACCCAGTACTTC
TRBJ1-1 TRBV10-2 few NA CASSEANTEAFF TGCGCCAGCAGTGAAGCGAACACTGAAGCTTTCTTT